Here is one T cell receptor beta chain with its context. The target antigen is unknown. The source of the sample is a study of shared clonotypes between healthy human individuals. Whole-study results and caveats: Among donors, the sharing of clonotypes was expected to be influenced by sequencing depth.

CDR1 is MDHEN and CDR2 is SYDVKM in the germline V gene. The CDR3 is 17 amino acids. V shed 3 bases and J shed 1 base, with 17 bases lying between them. Naivety among CD8 cells was defined by CD45RO negativity and positive CCR7 selection, thereby excluding terminally differentiated effector memory CD45RA+ cells. This table comes from immunoSEQ multiplex PCR, and its TCRdb copy is limited to in-frame clones, with some not included. The sample consists of around 1,900,000 clones, over 85% of them appearing once. V is TRBV28 and J is TRBJ2-3; D remains unclear. The source material was naive CD8+ T cells from PBMCs. This clonotype originated in a young man in good health. Some clones in this sample may be carry-over from other donors' samples. The CDR3 loop reads CASSFRAGPVGTDTQYF. As DNA, the CDR3 is TGTGCCAGCAGTTTTCGGGCAGGACCGGTTGGCACAGATACGCAGTATTTT. The variable domain in full, completed from reference TRBV28 and TRBJ2-3, reads DVKVTQSSRYLVKRTGEKVFLECVQDMDHENMFWYRQDPGLGLRLIYFSYDVKMKEKGDIPEGYSVSREKKERFSLILESASTNQTSMYLCASSFRAGPVGTDTQYFGPGTRLTVL.